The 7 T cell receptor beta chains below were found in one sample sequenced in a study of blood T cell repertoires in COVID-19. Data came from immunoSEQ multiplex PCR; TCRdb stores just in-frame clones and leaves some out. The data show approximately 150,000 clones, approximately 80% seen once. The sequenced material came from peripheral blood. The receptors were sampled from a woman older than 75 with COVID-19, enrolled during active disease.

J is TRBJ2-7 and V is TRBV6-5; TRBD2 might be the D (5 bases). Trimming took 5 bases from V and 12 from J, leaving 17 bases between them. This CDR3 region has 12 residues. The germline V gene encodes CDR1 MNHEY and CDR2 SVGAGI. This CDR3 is CASSPSRVGRYF. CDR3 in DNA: TGTGCCAGCAGTCCCTCGAGGGTCGGGCGGTACTTC.

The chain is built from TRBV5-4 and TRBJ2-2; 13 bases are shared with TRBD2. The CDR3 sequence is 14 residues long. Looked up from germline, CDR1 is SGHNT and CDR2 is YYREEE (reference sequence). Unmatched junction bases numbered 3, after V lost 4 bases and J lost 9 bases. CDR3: CASSPGTSGRELFF. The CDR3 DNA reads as TGTGCCAGCAGCCCCGGGACTAGCGGGAGGGAGCTGTTTTTT.

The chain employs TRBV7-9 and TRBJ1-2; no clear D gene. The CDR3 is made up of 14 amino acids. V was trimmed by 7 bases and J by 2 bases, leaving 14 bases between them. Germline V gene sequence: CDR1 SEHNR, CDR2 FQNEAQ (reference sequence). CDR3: CASTPRRQNYGYTF. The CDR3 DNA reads TGTGCCAGCACCCCTAGGCGGCAGAACTATGGCTACACCTTC.

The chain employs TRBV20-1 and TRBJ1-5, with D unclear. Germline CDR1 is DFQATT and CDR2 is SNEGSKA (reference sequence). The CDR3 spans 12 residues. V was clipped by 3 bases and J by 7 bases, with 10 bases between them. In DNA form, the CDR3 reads TGCAGTGCTAGTGGCGGAGACCAGCCCCAGCATTTT. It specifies CSASGGDQPQHF.

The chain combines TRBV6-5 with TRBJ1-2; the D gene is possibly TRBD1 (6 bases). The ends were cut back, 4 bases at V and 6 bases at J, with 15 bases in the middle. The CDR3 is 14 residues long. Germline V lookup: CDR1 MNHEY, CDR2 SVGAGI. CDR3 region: CASSFLDRLDGYTF. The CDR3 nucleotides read TGTGCCAGCAGTTTCCTCGACAGGTTGGATGGCTACACCTTC.

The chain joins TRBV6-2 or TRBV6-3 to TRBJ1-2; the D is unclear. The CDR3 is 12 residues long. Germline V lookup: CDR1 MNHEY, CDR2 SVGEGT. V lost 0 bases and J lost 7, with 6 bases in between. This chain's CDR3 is CASSYSRSGYTF. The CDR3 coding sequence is TGTGCCAGCAGTTACTCGAGAAGTGGCTACACCTTC.

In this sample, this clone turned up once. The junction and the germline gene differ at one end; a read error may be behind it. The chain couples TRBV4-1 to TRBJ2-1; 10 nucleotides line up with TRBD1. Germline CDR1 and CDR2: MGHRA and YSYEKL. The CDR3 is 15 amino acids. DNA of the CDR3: TGCGCCCGCAGCCGACCGGGACAGGGGCCCACCGAGCAGTTCTTC. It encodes CARSRPGQGPTEQFF.